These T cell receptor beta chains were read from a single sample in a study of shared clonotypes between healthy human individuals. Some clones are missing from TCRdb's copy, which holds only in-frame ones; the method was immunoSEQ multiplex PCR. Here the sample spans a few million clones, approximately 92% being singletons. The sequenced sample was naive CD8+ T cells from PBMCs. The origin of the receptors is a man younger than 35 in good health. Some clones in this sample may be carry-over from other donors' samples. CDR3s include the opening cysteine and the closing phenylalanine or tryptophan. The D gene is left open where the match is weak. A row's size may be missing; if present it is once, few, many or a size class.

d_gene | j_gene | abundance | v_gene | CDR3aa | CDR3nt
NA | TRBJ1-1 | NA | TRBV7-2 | CASSPRDRWVTEAFF | TGTGCCAGCAGCCCGAGGGACCGTTGGGTCACTGAAGCTTTCTTT
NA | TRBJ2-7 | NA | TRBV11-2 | CASSLGAQISYEQYF | TGTGCCAGCAGCTTAGGGGCCCAAATCTCCTACGAGCAGTACTTC
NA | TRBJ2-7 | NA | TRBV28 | CASSRRTLSYEQYF | TGTGCCAGCAGTAGACGGACCCTCTCCTACGAGCAGTACTTC
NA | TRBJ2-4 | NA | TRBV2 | CASSESGTAKNIQYF | TGTGCCAGCAGTGAATCGGGGACCGCCAAAAACATTCAGTACTTC
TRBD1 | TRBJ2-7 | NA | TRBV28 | CASSHRTGLGYEQYF | TGTGCCAGCAGTCATAGGACAGGGTTGGGGTACGAGCAGTACTTC
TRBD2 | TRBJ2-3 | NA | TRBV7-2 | CASSSPSSGGADTQYF | TGTGCCAGCAGCTCCCCGTCCAGCGGGGGCGCAGATACGCAGTATTTT
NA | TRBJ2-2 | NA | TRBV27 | CAIKPTGTGELFF | TGTGCCATCAAACCGACTGGTACCGGGGAGCTGTTTTTT
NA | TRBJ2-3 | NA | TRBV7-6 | CASSFGGGGFGDTQYF | TGTGCCAGCAGCTTTGGGGGCGGCGGTTTCGGGGATACGCAGTATTTT
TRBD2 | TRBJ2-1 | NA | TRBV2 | CASSHGTSGSSSNEQFF | TGTGCCAGCAGTCACGGGACTAGCGGGAGTTCGTCTAATGAGCAGTTCTTC
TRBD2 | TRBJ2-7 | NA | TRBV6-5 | CASSYSVGGNSYEQYF | TGTGCCAGCAGTTACTCGGTCGGGGGGAACTCCTACGAGCAGTACTTC
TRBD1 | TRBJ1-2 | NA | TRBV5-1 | CASSSTGTAAYGYTF | TGCGCCAGCAGCTCAACGGGGACAGCCGCCTATGGCTACACCTTC
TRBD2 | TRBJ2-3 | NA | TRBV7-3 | CASSLEGLAGNTDTQYF | TGTGCCAGCAGCTTAGAGGGACTAGCGGGGAACACAGATACGCAGTATTTT
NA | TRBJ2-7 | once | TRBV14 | CASSQENDYEQYF | TGTGCCAGCAGCCAAGAGAACGACTACGAGCAGTACTTC
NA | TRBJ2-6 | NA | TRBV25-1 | CASTTAGTLSGANVLTF | TGTGCCAGCACCACGGCAGGGACCCTGTCTGGGGCCAACGTCCTGACTTTC
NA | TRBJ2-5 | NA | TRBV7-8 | CASSFRDLQETQYF | TGTGCCAGCAGCTTCCGGGACCTCCAAGAGACCCAGTACTTC
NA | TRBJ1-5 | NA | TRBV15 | CATSQYSNQPQHF | TGTGCCACCAGCCAGTATAGCAATCAGCCCCAGCATTTT
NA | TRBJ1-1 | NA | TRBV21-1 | CASSRDRERNTEAFF | TGTGCCAGCAGCAGAGACAGGGAGAGGAACACTGAAGCTTTCTTT
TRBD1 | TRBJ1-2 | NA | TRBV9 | CASSDPGTGHGYTF | TGTGCCAGCAGCGATCCCGGGACAGGGCATGGCTACACCTTC
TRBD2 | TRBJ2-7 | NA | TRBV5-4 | CASSGTSGEYEQYF | TGTGCCAGCAGCGGAACTAGCGGGGAATACGAGCAGTACTTC
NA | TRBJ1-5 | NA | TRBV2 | CASSEGQDNQPQHF | TGTGCCAGCAGTGAAGGGCAGGATAATCAGCCCCAGCATTTT
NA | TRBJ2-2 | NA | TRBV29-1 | CSVRVPGELFF | TGCAGCGTTAGGGTACCCGGGGAGCTGTTTTTT
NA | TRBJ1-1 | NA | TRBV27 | CASSFNPPGEAFF | TGTGCCAGCAGTTTCAACCCTCCCGGTGAAGCTTTCTTT